The 30 T cell receptor beta chains listed next were all sequenced from one sample in a study of a mutant IDH1 vaccine in newly diagnosed glioma. TCRdb's copy holds only in-frame clones and misses some; the assay was immunoSEQ multiplex PCR. This repertoire shows tens of thousands of clones, 75% found once; its top ten account for 8.9%. Time point reported: week 47, end of study. It was 300 ug of mutant IDH1 20-mer peptide that made up each vaccine dose, given with topical imiquimod. What these receptors recognize is not known. Sequences were derived from PBMCs, sampled from a glioma patient whose treatment included an IDH1 peptide vaccine. All receptors derive from a man aged 35-49 years with glioma.

The gene calls are TRBV11-3 and TRBJ1-2; possible D gene TRBD1, 5 bases. Trimming removed 5 bases from V and 2 bases from J, with 21 bases in between. Germline-derived CDR1 and CDR2 are SGHNT and YENEEA. The CDR3 has 17 amino acids. CDR3 sequence (DNA): TGTGCCAGCAGCCTCGTTGGGGCCACCCCAAAGAACTATGGCTACACCTTC. The encoded protein is CASSLVGATPKNYGYTF.

This clone was observed once. J is TRBJ1-2 and V is TRBV4-1; D remains unclear. The V and J ends lost 1 base and 0 bases respectively, with 9 bases between them. This CDR3 contains 15 residues. The V gene's germline CDR1 is MGHRA and CDR2 YSYEKL. The CDR3 nucleotides read TGCGCCAGCAGCCAAGTCGCGACAACTAACTATGGCTACACCTTC. It is translated as CASSQVATTNYGYTF.

This clone was picked up a small number of times. CDR3 residues: CASSLGRKNTEAFF. In nucleotides, the CDR3 is TGTGCCAGCAGCCTCGGACGGAAGAACACTGAAGCTTTCTTT. The gene calls are TRBV14 and TRBJ1-1, with D hard to call. The CDR3 is made up of 14 amino acids. CDR1 is SGHDN and CDR2 is FVKESK in the germline V gene. V was trimmed by 4 bases and J by 1 base, leaving 10 bases between them.

The V call is TRBV7-2, the J call TRBJ2-5; D might be TRBD2 (5 bases). This CDR3 is 16 amino acids long. Germline CDR1 reads SGHTA; CDR2 reads FQGNSA. Trimming took 1 base from V and 2 from J, leaving 14 bases between them. CDR3 in amino acids: CASSLGSSGKQETQYF. DNA of the CDR3: TGTGCCAGCAGCTTAGGTTCGAGCGGCAAACAAGAGACCCAGTACTTC.

The rearrangement joins TRBV5-1 to TRBJ2-3; 9 nucleotides align to TRBD2. CDR1 and CDR2 (germline): SGHRS, YFSETQ. The CDR3 is made up of 18 amino acids. The V gene end was trimmed by 0 bases and the J gene end by 2 bases; junction bases not matched to a gene: 10. The CDR3 here is CASSLVTNLAGFTDTQYF. In DNA form, the CDR3 reads TGCGCCAGCAGCTTGGTTACTAACCTAGCGGGATTCACAGATACGCAGTATTTT.

This chain joins TRBV27 and TRBJ1-4, with D possibly being TRBD1 (6 bases). Germline V gene lookup returns CDR1 MNHEY and CDR2 SMNVEV (reference sequence). Trimming took 10 bases from V and 7 from J, leaving 16 bases between them. This CDR3 is built from 13 residues. CDR3 amino acids: CATSGAFGEKLFF. DNA for the CDR3: TGTGCCACCTCGGGGGCCTTCGGTGAAAAACTGTTTTTT.

This clone was counted only a few times. The V gene is TRBV7-8, the J gene TRBJ2-7; D possibly corresponds to TRBD1 (6 bases). Trimming removed 4 bases from V and 4 bases from J, with 14 bases in between. Germline lookup yields CDR1 SGHVS and CDR2 FQNEAQ. The length of the CDR3 is 14 residues. CDR3: CASSSNRDTYEQYF. The CDR3 DNA reads TGTGCCAGCAGCTCCAACAGGGATACTTACGAGCAGTACTTC.

This clone has a handful of counts. The chain links TRBV2 to TRBJ1-5; D uncertain. The CDR3 consists of 14 residues. Trimming removed 8 bases at V and 4 bases at J, with 15 bases between. Germline V gives CDR1 SNHLY, CDR2 FYNNEI. CDR3 protein: CASQDINQNQPQHF. The DNA for the CDR3 is TGTGCCAGCCAAGACATAAACCAGAATCAGCCCCAGCATTTT.

This rearrangement joins TRBV18 to TRBJ2-1; possible D gene TRBD1, 5 bases. This CDR3 region has 8 residues. CDR1 and CDR2 from the germline V gene are KGHSH and LQKENI. Here the CDR3 reads CGGWEQFF. CDR3 bases: TGTGGGGGCTGGGAGCAGTTCTTC. Combining the CDR3 with reference TRBV18 and TRBJ2-1 gives the whole variable domain NAGVMQNPRHLVRRRGQEARLRCSPMKGHSHVYWYRQLPEEGLKFMVYLQKENIIDESGMPKERFSAEFPKEGPSILRIQQVVRGDSAAYFCGGWEQFFGPGTRLTVL.

This chain links TRBV7-2 with TRBJ2-4; TRBD2 agrees at 12 bases. J lost 0 bases, V lost 4 bases, and 7 bases had no gene match. This CDR3 region has 18 residues. Looked up from germline, CDR1 is SGHTA and CDR2 is FQGNSA. This CDR3 reads CASSSDPGLAGAKNIQYF. CDR3 nucleotide sequence: TGTGCCAGCAGCTCAGATCCGGGACTAGCGGGAGCCAAAAACATTCAGTACTTC.

This chain joins TRBV6-5 and TRBJ2-2, with D possibly being TRBD1 (6 bases). CDR1 and CDR2 (germline): MNHEY, SVGAGI. This CDR3 has 14 amino acids. Trimming removed 5 bases at V and 4 bases at J, with 11 bases between. As DNA, the CDR3 is TGTGCCAGCAGTCCAGGGGCAATCACCGGGGAGCTGTTTTTT. Its translation: CASSPGAITGELFF.

The chain couples TRBV5-1 to TRBJ2-5, with TRBD1 matching 9 bases. Germline V CDR1 and CDR2: SGHRS, YFSETQ. There are 15 residues in the CDR3. V was clipped by 4 bases and J by 2 bases; unmatched bases: 6. CDR3 amino acids: CASSRRDREQETQYF. The CDR3 bases are TGCGCCAGCAGCCGCCGGGACAGGGAGCAAGAGACCCAGTACTTC.

The chain links TRBV6-1 to TRBJ1-5, with D maybe TRBD1 (5 bases). Germline V gene lookup returns CDR1 MNHNS and CDR2 SASEGT. The ends were cut back, 4 bases at V and 7 bases at J, with 11 bases in the middle. CDR3 size: 13 residues. CDR3 DNA sequence: TGTGCCAGCAGTGCAGTCAGGGCCCAGCCCCAGCATTTT. This translates into CASSAVRAQPQHF.

The gene calls are TRBV19 and TRBJ1-2, with D perhaps matching TRBD1 (6 bases). Trimming took off 6 bases at V and 3 bases at J, with 11 bases between the two ends. This CDR3 region has 13 residues. Germline V gene data show CDR1 as LNHDA and CDR2 as SQIVND (reference sequence). Written as DNA, the CDR3 is TGTGCCAGTAGCGTGGACAGCTACTATGGCTACACCTTC. Amino acid sequence: CASSVDSYYGYTF.

This clone was observed a single time. The chain carries TRBV4-3 and TRBJ2-5; D unclear. Germline lookup yields CDR1 LGHNA and CDR2 YSLEER. CDR3 length equals 13 residues. Trimming left V 5 bases short and J 2 bases short, with 9 bases between. This chain's CDR3 is CASSFQLQETQYF. Written as DNA, the CDR3 is TGCGCCAGCAGCTTCCAGTTGCAAGAGACCCAGTACTTC.

V is TRBV27 and J is TRBJ2-3, with D unresolved. Trimming removed 9 bases at V and 0 bases at J, with 13 bases between. The germline V gene encodes CDR1 MNHEY and CDR2 SMNVEV (reference sequence). The CDR3 contains 14 residues. The CDR3 nucleotides read TGTGCCAGTTCACAGCGCCCTAGCACAGATACGCAGTATTTT. It specifies CASSQRPSTDTQYF.

This sequence joins TRBV2 and TRBJ1-2; 8 positions match TRBD1. V was pared by 4 bases and J by 4 bases, with 5 bases of the junction left unmatched. The CDR3 covers 14 residues. Germline V gives CDR1 SNHLY, CDR2 FYNNEI. CDR3 region: CASSGTGGTYGYTF. Here the CDR3 DNA reads TGTGCCAGCAGTGGAACAGGGGGGACCTATGGCTACACCTTC.

This clone has just a few counts. The gene calls are TRBV29-1 and TRBJ1-5, with D tentatively TRBD1 (6 bases). V was clipped by 1 base and J by 7 bases, with 14 bases between them. CDR1 SQVTM and CDR2 ANQGSEA come from the germline V gene. This CDR3 has 14 residues. Here the CDR3 reads CSVEGNRVEQPQHF. The CDR3 region has the DNA TGCAGCGTTGAAGGAAACAGGGTCGAACAGCCCCAGCATTTT.

As concerns this clone: At one end, the junction sequence differs from germline, possibly due to a read error. The chain carries TRBV14 and TRBJ2-1; possible D gene TRBD1, 6 bases. The CDR3 covers 13 residues. The V gene's germline CDR1 is SGHDN and CDR2 FVKESK. In DNA form, the CDR3 reads TGTGCCAGCAGCCAAGGTCGGACTGGACAGTGGCTCTTC. Amino acid sequence: CASSQGRTGQWLF.

The rearrangement joins TRBV6-9 to TRBJ2-1; 10 bases match TRBD2. Germline CDR1 is MNHGY and CDR2 is SVAAGI. This CDR3 has 14 residues. The trim removed 6 bases at V and 6 bases at J, leaving 5 bases unmatched. The CDR3, as DNA: TGTGCCAGCAGCATCGGGACTAGCGCCAATGAGCAGTTCTTC. This encodes CASSIGTSANEQFF.

The chain recombines TRBV11-2 with TRBJ1-1, with D hard to call. The CDR3 length is 11 residues. Deletions cut 6 bases from V and 4 bases from J, with 6 bases between. CDR1 is SGHAT and CDR2 is FQNNGV in the germline V gene. The CDR3 loop is CASRRGTEAFF. For the CDR3, the DNA is TGTGCCAGCAGACGTGGCACTGAAGCTTTCTTT. The variable domain in full, completed from reference TRBV11-2 and TRBJ1-1, reads EAGVAQSPRYKIIEKRQSVAFWCNPISGHATLYWYQQILGQGPKLLIQFQNNGVVDDSQLPKDRFSAERLKGVDSTLKIQPAKLEDSAVYLCASRRGTEAFFGQGTRLTVV.

This clone came up a few times. The V call is TRBV19, the J call TRBJ2-2, with D possibly being TRBD1 (6 bases). Trimming shortened V by 8 bases and J by 6 bases, and 13 bases separated the two germline ends. CDR1 LNHDA and CDR2 SQIVND come from the germline V gene (reference sequence). The CDR3 length is 13 residues. The CDR3 DNA reads as TGTGCCAGTGGACACAGGGACGCCGGGGAGCTGTTTTTT. Translated: CASGHRDAGELFF.

The V gene is TRBV7-6, the J gene TRBJ2-5, with 9 positions matching TRBD2. Germline CDR1 and CDR2: SGHVS and FNYEAQ. V was pared by 7 bases and J by 8 bases, with 14 bases of the junction left unmatched. This CDR3 spans 15 amino acids. This CDR3 is CASIAPASGKITQYF. CDR3 nucleotides: TGTGCCAGCATCGCTCCAGCTAGCGGGAAAATAACCCAGTACTTC. The full variable domain, with the rest looked up from reference TRBV7-6 and TRBJ2-5, is GAGVSQSPRYKVTKRGQDVALRCDPISGHVSLYWYRQALGQGPEFLTYFNYEAQQDKSGLPNDRFSAERPEGSISTLTIQRTEQRDSAMYRCASIAPASGKITQYFGPGTRLLVL.

V usage is TRBV13 and J usage is TRBJ2-2; a weak D match, TRBD2 (5 bases). The V end was cut by 1 base, the J end by 6 bases, with 15 bases between. Germline V gene sequence: CDR1 PRHDT, CDR2 FYEKMQ (reference sequence). The CDR3 contains 16 residues. CDR3 in amino acids: CASSLVRNSGAGELFF. As DNA, the CDR3 is TGTGCCAGCAGCTTAGTCCGAAACAGCGGAGCCGGGGAGCTGTTTTTT.

The rearrangement uses TRBV6-5 and TRBJ2-5, with 9 bases matching TRBD2. The CDR3 is made up of 15 amino acids. Unmatched junction bases numbered 10, after V lost 4 bases and J lost 7 bases. CDR1 is MNHEY and CDR2 is SVGAGI in the germline V gene. CDR3 in DNA: TGTGCCAGCAGTTTTAGTAGCGGGAGTGGTGGGACCCAGTACTTC. Translating gives CASSFSSGSGGTQYF.

The table lists this clone with a few counts. J is TRBJ2-3 and V is TRBV7-2, with 13 bases lining up with TRBD2. This CDR3 region has 18 residues. Per the germline V gene, CDR1 is SGHTA and CDR2 is FQGNSA. The trim removed 1 base at V and 2 bases at J, leaving 6 bases unmatched. The CDR3 reads CASSLGPTSGRDTDTQYF. CDR3 DNA sequence: TGTGCCAGCAGCTTAGGACCAACTAGCGGGAGGGACACAGATACGCAGTATTTT.

In its sample, this clone ranks as medium-sized. The J gene is TRBJ1-3, the V gene TRBV7-9; D gene uncertain. V gave up 4 bases and J gave up 4 bases, with 20 bases separating them. The CDR3 consists of 17 residues. Germline V lookup: CDR1 SEHNR, CDR2 FQNEAQ (reference sequence). DNA for the CDR3: TGTGCCAGCAGCTCTACACGCCCGGCCCTAGGGGGAAACACCATATATTTT. It is translated as CASSSTRPALGGNTIYF.

V is TRBV4-1 and J is TRBJ1-1; 10 bases map to TRBD1. The CDR3 totals 17 residues. Per germline, CDR1 MGHRA and CDR2 YSYEKL. After removal of 2 bases from V and 4 bases from J, the junction contained 10 bases not matched to a gene. The CDR3 DNA reads TGCGCCAGCAGCCAAAGAGGGACAGGGGTGGGGAGCACTGAAGCTTTCTTT. Residues: CASSQRGTGVGSTEAFF.

The rearrangement links TRBV7-2 to TRBJ1-4; TRBD1 matches at 7 bases. Germline-derived CDR1 and CDR2 are SGHTA and FQGNSA. This CDR3 has 16 amino acids. After removal of 2 bases from V and 5 bases from J, the junction contained 8 bases not matched to a gene. The CDR3 region has the DNA TGTGCCAGCAGCTTAAGACAGGGAAGAACCAATGAAAAACTGTTTTTT. Amino acids: CASSLRQGRTNEKLFF.

V gene TRBV5-4 combines with J gene TRBJ2-2, with 7 bases identical to TRBD2. The CDR3 length is 17 residues. The V gene end was trimmed by 5 bases and the J gene end by 5 bases; junction bases not matched to a gene: 15. Germline V gene data show CDR1 as SGHNT and CDR2 as YYREEE (reference sequence). The CDR3 nucleotides read TGTGCCAGCAGTCCTAGCGGACCTGACTCGGGGACCGGGGAGCTGTTTTTT. It codes for CASSPSGPDSGTGELFF.